The rows below give T cell receptor beta chains drawn from one sample of a study of blood T cell repertoires in COVID-19. Method: immunoSEQ multiplex PCR; TCRdb's copy keeps in-frame clones and lacks some. The repertoire consists of about 420,000 clones, with roughly 90% occurring once and the leading ten covering 0.8% to 1%. Source material: peripheral blood. These receptors originate from a young man with COVID-19, enrolled during active disease. CDR3s include the opening cysteine and the closing phenylalanine or tryptophan. A D gene is named only where the DNA matches it firmly. Clone size is not always given. Where it is, it says once, few, many or a class for expanded clones.

d_call,cdr3_length,clone_size,v_call,j_call,cdr3_nt,cdr3_aa
TRBD1,16,NA,TRBV19,TRBJ1-2,TGTGCCAGTAGTATAGATCTGGGACAGAGAAACTATGGCTACACCTTC,CASSIDLGQRNYGYTF
NA,17,NA,TRBV11-2,TRBJ2-5,TGTGCCAGCAGCTCGTCCCCCGGGACAACGATTCAAGAGACCCAGTACTTC,CASSSSPGTTIQETQYF
NA,17,NA,TRBV2,TRBJ1-1,TGTGCCAGCAGTGAGCCAACCCTGTACCCTATGAACACTGAAGCTTTCTTT,CASSEPTLYPMNTEAFF
NA,17,once,TRBV12-5,TRBJ1-5,TGTGCTAGTGGCCGCGCCGTTACAGGGTCGGGCAATCAGCCCCAGCATTTT,CASGRAVTGSGNQPQHF
TRBD2,16,NA,TRBV4-1,TRBJ2-7,TGCGCCAGCAGCCAAGGCCGCGGGAGGGCTGGCTACGAGCAGTACTTC,CASSQGRGRAGYEQYF
TRBD1,16,NA,TRBV7-6,TRBJ1-3,TGTGCCAGCAGCCCAGGGGGACAGGGGAATAGGAACACCATATATTTT,CASSPGGQGNRNTIYF
NA,14,NA,TRBV6-5,TRBJ1-1,TGTGCCAGCAGTTACGAGGGGAGGAAGACTGAAGCTTTCTTT,CASSYEGRKTEAFF
TRBD2,17,NA,TRBV13,TRBJ2-4,TGTGCCAGCAGCTTTACAGGCGGGGGGGCTTCCAAAAACATTCAGTACTTC,CASSFTGGGASKNIQYF
TRBD2,15,once,TRBV6-5,TRBJ2-3,TGTGCCAGCAGTCTTACCGGGGGGGCCACAGATACGCAGTATTTT,CASSLTGGATDTQYF
NA,13,NA,TRBV9,TRBJ1-1,TGTGCCAGCAGCGTAGTACAGGAGATTGAAGCTTTCTTT,CASSVVQEIEAFF
TRBD2,17,NA,TRBV4-1,TRBJ2-1,TGCGCCAGCAGCCAAGAATCCGCGGGAGCCCCCTACAATGAGCAGTTCTTC,CASSQESAGAPYNEQFF
NA,15,NA,TRBV27,TRBJ2-1,TGTGCCAGCACTCGGCCGCGGGATGTCAGCAATGAGCAGTTCTTC,CASTRPRDVSNEQFF
TRBD2,16,NA,TRBV4-2,TRBJ2-1,TGTGCCAGCAGCCAAGAGGTAGCGGGATATAGCGATGAGCAGTTCTTC,CASSQEVAGYSDEQFF
NA,16,NA,TRBV5-5,TRBJ2-3,TGTGCCAGCAGTAGATTGGACAGTCCCGGGAAAGATACGCAGTATTTT,CASSRLDSPGKDTQYF
NA,15,NA,TRBV11-1,TRBJ2-5,TGTGCCAGCAGCCCCCGGTCAGGGATAGGCGAGACCCAGTACTTC,CASSPRSGIGETQYF
NA,11,NA,TRBV11-3,TRBJ2-3,TGTGCCAGCAGCGAGAGTTATACGCAGTATTTT,CASSESYTQYF
TRBD1,16,NA,TRBV5-8,TRBJ1-5,TGTGCCAGCAGCCTTTCCTGGGGACAGCGAGTAGGGCCCCAGCATTTT,CASSLSWGQRVGPQHF
TRBD2,15,NA,TRBV19,TRBJ2-1,TGTGCCAGTACCTCCCAGGGACTAGCGGTAGATGAGCAGTTCTTC,CASTSQGLAVDEQFF
NA,15,NA,TRBV7-3,TRBJ2-3,TGTGCCAGCAGCTTAGGGGGCAGGGAAACAGATACGCAGTATTTT,CASSLGGRETDTQYF
NA,11,few,TRBV7-9,TRBJ2-5,TGTGCCAGCAGCCTAGAGAGGACCCAGTACTTC,CASSLERTQYF
NA,17,once,TRBV7-2,TRBJ1-1,TGTGCCAGCAGCTTAGGGGGAACGGGAGGGGCTAACACTGAAGCTTTCTTT,CASSLGGTGGANTEAFF
TRBD2,15,NA,TRBV11-2,TRBJ2-1,TGTGCCAGCAGCTTCGCTAGCGGGATCTACAATGAGCAGTTCTTC,CASSFASGIYNEQFF
NA,19,NA,TRBV27,TRBJ2-2,TGTGCCAGCCGTCCTGAGGCGGGACGATTCATAAGAAGGACCGGGGAGCTGTTTTTT,CASRPEAGRFIRRTGELFF
NA,16,NA,TRBV5-6,TRBJ2-5,TGTGCCAGCAGCTTGGAAGGGATTTTCAAGGAGGGGTCCCAGTACTTC,CASSLEGIFKEGSQYF
TRBD1,16,NA,TRBV5-1,TRBJ1-6,TGCGCCAGCAGCTCCGGGACAGGGGTCTCTCATTCACCCCTCCACTTT,CASSSGTGVSHSPLHF
TRBD2,15,NA,TRBV7-9,TRBJ2-3,TGTGCCAGCAGCCCGACTAGCGGGGGGGATGATACGCAGTATTTT,CASSPTSGGDDTQYF
TRBD2,17,NA,TRBV4-2,TRBJ2-1,TGTGCCAGCAGCCAAGAGGTCTGGACGGGAGGAGGCAATGAGCAGTTCTTC,CASSQEVWTGGGNEQFF
NA,14,NA,TRBV6-6,TRBJ2-5,TGTGCCAGCAGTTACTCTGGTTCTCGGGAGACCCAGTACTTC,CASSYSGSRETQYF
NA,12,NA,TRBV19,TRBJ1-3,TGTGCCAGTAGTCCAGGTATCAACACCATATATTTT,CASSPGINTIYF
TRBD1,15,NA,TRBV5-1,TRBJ1-1,TGCGCCAGCAGCTTTAAAGGGGGCTGGGACACTGAAGCTTTCTTT,CASSFKGGWDTEAFF
TRBD2,16,NA,TRBV6-6,TRBJ2-3,TGTGCCAGCGCAGGACTAGCGGGGGGGAGCACAGATACGCAGTATTTT,CASAGLAGGSTDTQYF
TRBD1,12,NA,TRBV25-1,TRBJ1-2,TGTGCCAGCAGAAGGACAGGCGATGGCTACACCTTC,CASRRTGDGYTF
TRBD1,15,NA,TRBV28,TRBJ1-2,TGTGCCAGCAACCCGGGGACAGGACGACTCTATGGCTACACCTTC,CASNPGTGRLYGYTF
NA,13,NA,TRBV6-1,TRBJ1-1,TGTGCCAGCAGTGAAGTGGTTTCGGGTACTGCTTTCTTT,CASSEVVSGTAFF
NA,14,NA,TRBV5-6,TRBJ2-2,TGTGCCAGCAGTTATGGACTGAACACCGGGGAGCTGTTTTTT,CASSYGLNTGELFF
NA,12,NA,TRBV11-3,TRBJ1-1,TGTGCCAGCAGCTTACAAAACACTGAAGCTTTCTTT,CASSLQNTEAFF
NA,14,NA,TRBV29-1,TRBJ2-2,TGCAGCGTTGCGGCAGGGGCTAACACCGGGGAGCTGTTTTTT,CSVAAGANTGELFF
NA,14,NA,TRBV27,TRBJ2-2,TGTGCCAGCAGTTACGGGGTGAACACCGGGGAGCTGTTTTTT,CASSYGVNTGELFF
NA,16,NA,TRBV7-9,TRBJ2-1,TGTGCCAGCAGCTTAGCGTTCGGACTTCCCGGCAATGAGCAGTTCTTC,CASSLAFGLPGNEQFF
NA,16,NA,TRBV6-5,TRBJ2-7,TGTGCCAGCAGTTACTCCATCAGTCCTCTCCACTACGAGCAGTACTTC,CASSYSISPLHYEQYF
NA,16,NA,TRBV13,TRBJ2-1,TGTGCCAGCAGCTTAGGGTCCCGGGGGTTTTACAATGAGCAGTTCTTC,CASSLGSRGFYNEQFF
TRBD2,16,once,TRBV5-1,TRBJ2-2,TGCGCCAGCAGCTTGGGGTCTAGCGGCGACACCGGGGAGCTGTTTTTT,CASSLGSSGDTGELFF
TRBD1,17,NA,TRBV28,TRBJ2-7,TGTGCCAGCGGTTCGGGGACAGAGAAACCGACCTTGGAGGAGCAGTACTTC,CASGSGTEKPTLEEQYF
TRBD2,18,NA,TRBV5-1,TRBJ2-1,TGCGCCAGCAGCCCGATGACTAGCGGGAGGGCCTCCTACAATGAGCAGTTCTTC,CASSPMTSGRASYNEQFF
NA,17,NA,TRBV3-1/TRBV3-2,TRBJ2-7,TGTGCCAGCAGCCCCTTAATAGGGCAGGGGAGCTCCTACGAGCAGTACTTC,CASSPLIGQGSSYEQYF
NA,12,NA,TRBV27,TRBJ2-3,TGTGCCACCTCCAGCGGCACAGATACGCAGTATTTT,CATSSGTDTQYF
NA,13,NA,TRBV12-3/TRBV12-4,TRBJ1-5,TGTGCCAGCAGCACTAGTGTCAATCAGCCCCAGCATTTT,CASSTSVNQPQHF
TRBD1,13,NA,TRBV6-5,TRBJ2-7,TGTGCCAGCAGCAGACAGGGGTATTACGAGCAGTACTTC,CASSRQGYYEQYF
TRBD2,15,few,TRBV9,TRBJ2-2,TGTGCCAGCAGCACGACTAGCGGGAACACCGGGGAGCTGTTTTTT,CASSTTSGNTGELFF
NA,15,NA,TRBV28,TRBJ2-7,TGTGCCAGCACCTCAGGCGGGGCGGAGCCCTACGAGCAGTACTTC,CASTSGGAEPYEQYF
NA,12,once,TRBV2,TRBJ1-2,TGTGCCAGCAGCCCACAGGGTTATGGCTACACCTTC,CASSPQGYGYTF